This passage covers 12 T cell receptor beta chains from one sample sequenced in a study of T cell responses to AZD1222 COVID-19 vaccine. Some clones are missing from TCRdb's copy, which holds only in-frame ones; the method was immunoSEQ multiplex PCR. This sample has 110,000 or so clones; roughly 88% occur once, and the top ten carry approximately 6.5%. The sequencing used peripheral blood, collected 28 days after the second AZD1222 dose. These receptors were taken from an adult who received the AZD1222 COVID-19 vaccine.

This clone was seen a handful of times. V and J are TRBV24-1 and TRBJ1-5; the D gene is possibly TRBD1 (6 bases). Germline CDR1 and CDR2: KGHDR and SFDVKD. The CDR3 contains 14 residues. V was trimmed by 7 bases and J by 7 bases, leaving 16 bases between them. The CDR3 spells CATSPGQSWQPQHF. For the CDR3, the DNA is TGTGCCACCAGCCCCGGACAGAGCTGGCAGCCCCAGCATTTT.

The V and J genes are TRBV7-2 and TRBJ1-2; D not certain. V dropped 1 base and J dropped 8 bases, with 11 bases sitting between them. This CDR3 is built from 13 residues. Looked up from germline, CDR1 is SGHTA and CDR2 is FQGNSA. CDR3 in DNA: TGTGCCAGCAGCTTAGGTTTTGGGGAAGGCTACACCTTC. This encodes CASSLGFGEGYTF.

This chain connects TRBV2 to TRBJ1-4; 7 bases agree with TRBD1. In germline, CDR1 is SNHLY, CDR2 FYNNEI. The V segment lost 8 bases and the J segment 5 bases; nucleotides outside the gene matches: 5. The CDR3 extends over 13 amino acids. The CDR3 protein is CASGRDRNEKLFF. DNA of the CDR3: TGTGCCAGCGGGCGGGACAGAAATGAAAAACTGTTTTTT.

This chain connects TRBV5-5 to TRBJ1-5, with 7 bases identical to TRBD1. Trimming took 5 bases from V and 6 from J; bases not matched to a gene: 8. Looked up from germline, CDR1 is SGHKS and CDR2 is YYEKEE (reference sequence). The CDR3 loop spans 14 amino acids. CDR3 region: CASSSRQGGQPQHF. The CDR3 coding sequence is TGTGCCAGCAGTTCCCGACAGGGCGGTCAGCCCCAGCATTTT.

This clone was picked up one time. The chain employs TRBV6-1 and TRBJ1-2; D ambiguous. Germline V lookup: CDR1 MNHNS, CDR2 SASEGT. V lost 0 bases, J lost 4 bases, and 6 bases lay in between. The CDR3 is made up of 13 amino acids. CDR3 in DNA: TGTGCCAGCAGTGAAGCCGCCCTCTATGGCTACACCTTC. It is translated as CASSEAALYGYTF.

The chain is built from TRBV4-2 and TRBJ1-6; no reliable D call. The CDR3 extends over 17 amino acids. V shed 0 bases and J shed 7 bases, with 16 bases lying between them. The germline gives CDR1 LGHNA, CDR2 YNFKEQ. CDR3 coding DNA: TGTGCCAGCAGCCAAGAAGGGCGAGGCCAATTCAATTCACCCCTCCACTTT. This gives the protein CASSQEGRGQFNSPLHF.

The genes are TRBV3-1 (or the pseudogene TRBV3-2) and TRBJ2-1; 7 bases are shared with TRBD2. The germline gives CDR1 LGHDT, CDR2 YNNKEL (reference sequence). Trimming at V came to 5 bases and at J to 0 bases, leaving 10 bases not matched to a gene. This CDR3 is 17 amino acids long. The CDR3: CASSREGLADSYNEQFF. Here the CDR3 DNA reads TGTGCCAGCAGCAGAGAGGGTCTAGCGGACTCCTACAATGAGCAGTTCTTC.

V is TRBV6-5 and J is TRBJ1-5, with no clear D. This CDR3 comprises 15 residues. CDR1 is MNHEY, CDR2 SVGAGI, per germline. V was cut by 0 bases and J by 9 bases, with 15 bases left in between. The CDR3, as DNA: TGTGCCAGCAGTTACTCGAGAGCTCCCCAGTGGCCCCAGCATTTT. Its protein product is CASSYSRAPQWPQHF.

The sample holds a few counts of this clone. The rearrangement links TRBV14 to TRBJ2-7; D remains ambiguous. The germline gives CDR1 SGHDN, CDR2 FVKESK. V shed 0 bases and J shed 4 bases, with 10 bases lying between them. The CDR3 has 14 amino acids. The CDR3 DNA follows: TGTGCCAGCAGCCAAGATCAGGTGGAGTACGAGCAGTACTTC. This gives the protein CASSQDQVEYEQYF.

This CDR3 reads CASSQDETGGDYGYTF. CDR3 DNA sequence: TGCGCCAGCAGCCAAGACGAGACAGGGGGCGACTATGGCTACACCTTC. The chain couples TRBV4-1 to TRBJ1-2, with 10 bases fitting TRBD1. Germline lookup yields CDR1 MGHRA and CDR2 YSYEKL. CDR3 length: 16 residues. Trimming cost V 0 bases and J 3 bases; bases outside gene matches: 4.

J is TRBJ1-1 and V is TRBV6-1; D might be TRBD1 (5 bases). CDR1 is MNHNS, CDR2 SASEGT, per germline. The CDR3 consists of 12 residues. Trimming took off 7 bases at V and 4 bases at J, with 10 bases between the two ends. CDR3 residues: CASTQGATEAFF. Here the CDR3 DNA reads TGTGCCAGCACCCAGGGTGCCACTGAAGCTTTCTTT.

This chain links TRBV6-1 with TRBJ1-2; 7 nucleotides align to TRBD1. The germline gives CDR1 MNHNS, CDR2 SASEGT. The CDR3 covers 13 residues. V lost 6 bases, J lost 1 base, and 2 bases stayed unmatched. In DNA form, the CDR3 reads TGTGCCAGCAGGCCAGGGGGTAACTATGGCTACACCTTC. Translated: CASRPGGNYGYTF.